A single sample gave rise to the 8 T cell receptor beta chains below, sequenced in a study of early T cells in non-severe SARS-CoV-2 infection. A single record per CDR3 protein comes from TCRdb applying MiXCR to the 5' RACE reads. The sample shows 68,000 or so distinct CDR3 sequences, about a tenth of them seen only once. Sequenced material: whole blood. Source of these receptors: an adult who was a healthcare worker with PCR-confirmed SARS-CoV-2 infection or an uninfected control (not recorded which).

Only a few counts were recorded for this clonotype. The chain's CDR3 is CASSPSYSNTEAFF. The CDR3 DNA sequence: TGTGCCAGCAGCCCCTCCTATTCGAACACTGAAGCTTTCTTT. V is TRBV3-1 and J is TRBJ1-1; D is unresolved. Trimming removed 4 bases at V and 1 base at J, with 10 bases between. This CDR3 comprises 14 residues. CDR1 LGHDT and CDR2 YNNKEL come from the germline V gene (reference sequence).

This clonotype was detected a few times. The V call is TRBV6-5, the J call TRBJ2-6; D is unresolved. Germline assignment: CDR1 MNHEY and CDR2 SVGAGI. The CDR3 loop spans 16 amino acids. V gave up 5 bases and J gave up 1 base, with 12 bases separating them. CDR3: CASSPGWGSGANVLTF. The CDR3 DNA follows: TGTGCCAGCAGTCCCGGCTGGGGTTCTGGGGCCAACGTCCTGACTTTC.

This clonotype showed up just a few times. The chain couples TRBV20-1 to TRBJ2-1; 11 bases line up with TRBD1. V lost 4 bases to trimming and J lost 6 bases; unmatched junction nucleotides: 5. Germline values: CDR1 DFQATT, CDR2 SNEGSKA (reference sequence). The CDR3 length is 14 residues. CDR3 nucleotides: TGCAGTGCTAAACTCGGGACAGGGGGCAATGAGCAGTTCTTC. Its translation is CSAKLGTGGNEQFF.

The chain uses TRBV6-1 and TRBJ2-1; D possibly corresponds to TRBD1 (6 bases). Trimming pared 5 bases from V and 10 bases from J, leaving 21 bases between. Germline V lookup: CDR1 MNHNS, CDR2 SASEGT. This CDR3 comprises 15 residues. In DNA form, the CDR3 reads TGTGCCAGCAGTATTGGGACAAACCGGGGTGGCGAGCAGTTCTTC. It translates to CASSIGTNRGGEQFF.

V usage is TRBV2 and J usage is TRBJ2-3; no firm D call. The V gene's germline CDR1 is SNHLY and CDR2 FYNNEI. Trimming removed 10 bases at V and 0 bases at J, with 14 bases between. The CDR3 loop spans 14 amino acids. The CDR3 protein is CAITSTTSTDTQYF. The CDR3 DNA sequence: TGTGCCATAACTTCGACCACTAGCACAGATACGCAGTATTTT.

This clonotype was seen more than once but under ten times. The chain recombines TRBV20-1 with TRBJ2-1; no clear D gene. The V end was cut by 3 bases, the J end by 0 bases, with 9 bases between. This CDR3 is 14 amino acids long. Germline CDR1 is DFQATT and CDR2 is SNEGSKA (reference sequence). As DNA, the CDR3 is TGCAGTGCTAGCCCCATGTACTCCTACAATGAGCAGTTCTTC. Amino acid sequence: CSASPMYSYNEQFF.

This clonotype was counted between two and nine times. The chain uses TRBV7-2 and TRBJ1-5; no firm D call. Trimming stripped 10 bases from V and 4 bases from J, with 14 bases between. Germline V gene lookup returns CDR1 SGHTA and CDR2 FQGNSA. This CDR3 is 13 amino acids long. The CDR3 nucleotides are TGTGCCACCTCCCAGACACGGAATCAGCCCCAGCATTTT. The encoded protein is CATSQTRNQPQHF. Filled out from reference TRBV7-2 and TRBJ1-5, the complete variable domain reads GAGVSQSPSNKVTEKGKDVELRCDPISGHTALYWYRQSLGQGLEFLIYFQGNSAPDKSGLPSDRFSAERTGGSVSTLTIQRTQQEDSAVYLCATSQTRNQPQHFGDGTRLSIL.

There are many counts of this clonotype. V is TRBV29-1 and J is TRBJ1-1, with D maybe TRBD1 (5 bases). There are 10 residues in the CDR3. V lost 7 bases and J lost 12, with 15 bases in between. Germline V gene data show CDR1 as SQVTM and CDR2 as ANQGSEA. CDR3 in DNA: TGCAGCGCCGACGGGACTATAACTTTCTTT. Amino acids: CSADGTITFF.